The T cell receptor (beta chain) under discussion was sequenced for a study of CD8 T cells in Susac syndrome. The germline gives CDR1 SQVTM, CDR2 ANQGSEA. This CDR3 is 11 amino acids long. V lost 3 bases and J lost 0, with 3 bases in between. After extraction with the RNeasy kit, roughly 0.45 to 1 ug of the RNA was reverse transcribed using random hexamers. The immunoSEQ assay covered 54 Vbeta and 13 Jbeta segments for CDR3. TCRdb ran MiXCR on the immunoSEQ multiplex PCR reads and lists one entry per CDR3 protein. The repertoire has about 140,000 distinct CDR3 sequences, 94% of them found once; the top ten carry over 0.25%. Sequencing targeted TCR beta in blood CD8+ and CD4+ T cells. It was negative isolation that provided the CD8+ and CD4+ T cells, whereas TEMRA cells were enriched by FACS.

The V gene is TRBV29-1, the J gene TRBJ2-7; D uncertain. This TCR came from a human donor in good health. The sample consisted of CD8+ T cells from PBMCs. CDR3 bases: TGCAGCGTTGAGAACTCCTACGAGCAGTACTTC. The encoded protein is CSVENSYEQYF.